The 26 T cell receptor beta chains below were found in one sample sequenced in a study of beta chain features in type 1 diabetes (dated by TCRdb to 2017 to 2018). Libraries were built with the immunoSEQ multiplex PCR assay. All of the isolated RNA was reverse transcribed with the High Capacity cDNA Reverse Transcription Kit, so expressed TCRB transcripts were sequenced. Not all clones reach the TCRdb copy of this immuneACCESS table, which keeps in-frame sequences only. Checked studies attribute under half of the gap to unresolved V genes and leave the rest unexplained. Here the sample has approximately 250,000 clones; roughly an eighth occur a single time. The top ten constitute around 0.026% of the sample. Sequenced sample: naive CD4+ T cells from blood. According to the study, the label for this sample's cell subset or site signals: true naive CD4+ T cells. The receptor source for this set is a woman aged 40 to 55 in good health.

The chain joins TRBV18 to TRBJ1-3; possible D gene TRBD1, 5 bases. Germline assignment: CDR1 KGHSH and CDR2 LQKENI. The V end was cut by 3 bases, the J end by 2 bases, with 8 bases between. The CDR3 loop spans 14 amino acids. The CDR3 is CASSPGGAGNTIYF. The CDR3 DNA sequence: TGTGCCAGCTCACCGGGAGGGGCTGGAAACACCATATATTTT.

The genes are TRBV7-2 and TRBJ2-5; D call uncertain. This CDR3 contains 12 residues. Deletions cut 2 bases from V and 4 bases from J, with 5 bases between. Germline-derived CDR1 and CDR2 are SGHTA and FQGNSA. CDR3 sequence (DNA): TGTGCCAGCAGCTTAAAGCGAGAGACCCAGTACTTC. This gives the protein CASSLKRETQYF. Full variable domain (outside the CDR3, taken from reference TRBV7-2 and TRBJ2-5): GAGVSQSPSNKVTEKGKDVELRCDPISGHTALYWYRQSLGQGLEFLIYFQGNSAPDKSGLPSDRFSAERTGGSVSTLTIQRTQQEDSAVYLCASSLKRETQYFGPGTRLLVL.

This clone was observed a handful of times. CDR3 protein: CASSIDGGQLGQPQHF. In DNA form, the CDR3 reads TGTGCCAGTAGTATAGACGGTGGACAGTTAGGTCAGCCCCAGCATTTT. The chain employs TRBV19 and TRBJ1-5; possible D gene TRBD1, 6 bases. With 0 bases removed from V and 6 bases from J, the gap between germline ends came to 15 bases. CDR1 and CDR2 (germline): LNHDA, SQIVND (reference sequence). The CDR3 is 16 residues long.

This clone was seen a handful of times. The rearrangement uses TRBV5-4 and TRBJ2-2, with D maybe TRBD2 (6 bases). This CDR3 spans 15 amino acids. V shed 4 bases and J shed 6 bases, with 16 bases lying between them. CDR1 SGHNT and CDR2 YYREEE come from the germline V gene (reference sequence). The chain's CDR3 is CASSPGAKRAGELFF. The CDR3 region has the DNA TGTGCCAGCAGCCCGGGAGCTAAAAGGGCCGGGGAGCTGTTTTTT.

The chain joins TRBV19 to TRBJ1-2; D is uncertain. There are 14 residues in the CDR3. Germline V gene data show CDR1 as LNHDA and CDR2 as SQIVND (reference sequence). V lost 2 bases, J lost 4 bases, and 11 bases lay in between. DNA for the CDR3: TGTGCCAGTAGTATATGGCCAGCTAGCTATGGCTACACCTTC. Its translation: CASSIWPASYGYTF.

V usage is TRBV19 and J usage is TRBJ1-1, with D possibly TRBD1 on 6 matching bases. Trimming shortened V by 5 bases and J by 0 bases, and 10 bases separated the two germline ends. The CDR3 sequence is 14 residues long. Germline V lookup: CDR1 LNHDA, CDR2 SQIVND (reference sequence). The CDR3 sequence is CASSPQGLNTEAFF. For the CDR3, the DNA is TGTGCCAGTAGTCCACAGGGCCTGAACACTGAAGCTTTCTTT.

This clone was observed a handful of times. The chain carries TRBV5-4 and TRBJ2-1; tentatively, D is TRBD2 (5 bases). This CDR3 contains 18 residues. CDR1 and CDR2 from the germline V gene are SGHNT and YYREEE (reference sequence). V lost 1 base and J 2 bases, leaving 19 bases between the germline ends. CDR3 bases: TGTGCCAGCAGCTTGACGCCCAATCTAGCTTCAGCCTACAATGAGCAGTTCTTC. It yields the protein CASSLTPNLASAYNEQFF.

The genes are TRBV13 and TRBJ2-4; the match to TRBD1 covers 10 bases. The junction had 6 bases not matched to a gene; V was cut back by 5 bases and J by 2 bases. Germline loops: CDR1 PRHDT, CDR2 FYEKMQ (reference sequence). The CDR3 runs 16 residues. The CDR3 sequence is CASSPGTGDTKNIQYF. In DNA, the CDR3 is TGTGCCAGCAGCCCAGGGACAGGGGATACCAAAAACATTCAGTACTTC.

The rearrangement joins TRBV4-3 to TRBJ2-5; possibly TRBD2 for D (7 bases). Germline loops: CDR1 LGHNA, CDR2 YSLEER. Trimming cost V 0 bases and J 0 bases, with 14 bases left between them. This CDR3 spans 17 amino acids. CDR3 amino acids: CASSQEARGGYQETQYF. In DNA, the CDR3 is TGCGCCAGCAGCCAAGAAGCTAGGGGGGGGTACCAAGAGACCCAGTACTTC.

This clone has only a few counts. The chain joins TRBV5-1 to TRBJ1-1; 11 nucleotides agree with TRBD1. The CDR3 extends over 15 amino acids. The junction had 10 bases not matched to a gene; V was cut back by 7 bases and J by 5 bases. Germline V lookup: CDR1 SGHRS, CDR2 YFSETQ. The CDR3, as DNA: TGCGCCAGCCGTACCGCCGGACAGGGGGCTACTGAAGCTTTCTTT. Encoded protein: CASRTAGQGATEAFF.

The chain links TRBV4-2 to TRBJ2-3; TRBD2 agrees at 10 bases. Germline CDR1 is LGHNA and CDR2 is YNFKEQ. The length of the CDR3 is 19 residues. V lost 0 bases and J lost 8; bases outside the gene matches: 17. CDR3 bases: TGTGCCAGCAGCCAAGAGTGGTGGGTGTTAGCGGGGGGCCCCGTTACGCAGTATTTT. Residues: CASSQEWWVLAGGPVTQYF.

This clone turned up a few times. This sequence joins TRBV14 and TRBJ1-1, with 8 bases matching TRBD1. The CDR3 spans 15 residues. Germline trimming cut 4 bases from V and 1 base from J; bases unmatched to any gene: 5. Germline CDR1 reads SGHDN; CDR2 reads FVKESK. CDR3 coding DNA: TGTGCCAGCAGCCTACGGACAGGGAGGAACACTGAAGCTTTCTTT. Translation gives CASSLRTGRNTEAFF.

The chain carries TRBV29-1 and TRBJ1-2, with 7 bases lining up with TRBD1. The CDR3 contains 14 residues. Unmatched junction bases numbered 10, after V lost 8 bases and J lost 1 base. From germline, CDR1 is SQVTM and CDR2 ANQGSEA. DNA for the CDR3: TGCAGCTTCCGGACAGGCGGCTTTAACTATGGCTACACCTTC. As protein: CSFRTGGFNYGYTF.

This clone appeared a few times. This rearrangement joins TRBV5-6 to TRBJ2-1; D not certain. The CDR3 is made up of 11 amino acids. V dropped 0 bases and J dropped 16 bases, with 11 bases sitting between them. Germline CDR1 SGHDT, CDR2 YYEEEE. Written as DNA, the CDR3 is TGTGCCAGCAGCTTGGGGGTTGTAGCTTTCTTC. Its protein product is CASSLGVVAFF.

This clone was counted between two and nine times. CDR3 in amino acids: CASTLEGLDGELFF. As DNA, the CDR3 is TGCGCCAGCACCCTGGAGGGTTTGGACGGGGAGCTGTTTTTT. This chain joins TRBV5-1 and TRBJ2-2, with D perhaps TRBD2 (6 bases). The germline V gene encodes CDR1 SGHRS and CDR2 YFSETQ. The CDR3 extends over 14 amino acids. Trimming removed 6 bases at V and 7 bases at J, with 16 bases between. Full variable domain (remainder filled in from reference TRBV5-1 and TRBJ2-2): KAGVTQTPRYLIKTRGQQVTLSCSPISGHRSVSWYQQTPGQGLQFLFEYFSETQRNKGNFPGRFSGRQFSNSRSEMNVSTLELGDSALYLCASTLEGLDGELFFGEGSRLTVL.

The chain links TRBV7-2 to TRBJ1-1; TRBD1 agrees at 7 bases. The germline gives CDR1 SGHTA, CDR2 FQGNSA. The CDR3 loop spans 15 amino acids. V lost 3 bases, J lost 1 base, and 5 bases stayed unmatched. The CDR3 bases are TGTGCCAGCAGCTTCGGGACAGCTCAGAACACTGAAGCTTTCTTT. Encoded protein: CASSFGTAQNTEAFF. The full variable domain, its missing parts supplied by reference TRBV7-2 and TRBJ1-1, is GAGVSQSPSNKVTEKGKDVELRCDPISGHTALYWYRQSLGQGLEFLIYFQGNSAPDKSGLPSDRFSAERTGGSVSTLTIQRTQQEDSAVYLCASSFGTAQNTEAFFGQGTRLTVV.

This clone was picked up a small number of times. The CDR3 DNA is TGTGCCAGCAGCGCCCGGACCAATGGACAGGTCTATGGCTACACCTTC. Its translation: CASSARTNGQVYGYTF. This chain links TRBV9 with TRBJ1-2; 7 bases map to TRBD1. Germline loops: CDR1 SGDLS, CDR2 YYNGEE. V dropped 3 bases and J dropped 4; count of bases not matched to a gene: 12. The CDR3 contains 16 residues.

This clone was seen only a few times. This sequence joins TRBV23-1 and TRBJ2-7, with a tentative D call TRBD2 (5 bases). TRBV23-1 is an open reading frame, and its role is uncertain. Between the trimmed V and J ends, which lost 4 bases and 2 bases, there was a span of 9 bases. The CDR3 has 13 amino acids. CDR3 nucleotides: TGCGCCAGCAGTCCCCGGAGGCCCTACGAGCAGTACTTC. Translation: CASSPRRPYEQYF.

In this sample, this clone turned up a few times. The rearrangement joins TRBV19 to TRBJ1-5, with D uncertain. The germline CDR1 and CDR2 sequences are LNHDA and SQIVND (reference sequence). The CDR3 runs 15 residues. V was cut by 6 bases and J by 6 bases, with 18 bases left in between. The CDR3 protein is CASRTPGDRGQPQHF. The CDR3, as DNA: TGTGCCAGTAGAACCCCGGGAGATCGGGGTCAGCCCCAGCATTTT. Using reference TRBV19 and TRBJ1-5 for the parts outside the CDR3, the full variable domain is DGGITQSPKYLFRKEGQNVTLSCEQNLNHDAMYWYRQDPGQGLRLIYYSQIVNDFQKGDIAEGYSVSREKKESFPLTVTSAQKNPTAFYLCASRTPGDRGQPQHFGDGTRLSIL.

This clone showed up just a few times. The rearrangement links TRBV18 to TRBJ2-7; D gene ambiguous. CDR1 and CDR2 from the germline V gene are KGHSH and LQKENI. The CDR3 loop spans 13 amino acids. V lost 0 bases and J 2 bases, leaving 5 bases between the germline ends. CDR3 coding DNA: TGTGCCAGCTCACCACCAGCAACCTACGAGCAGTACTTC. It specifies CASSPPATYEQYF.

This clone appeared a few times. Here the CDR3 reads CASSLASGGGYNEQFF. In DNA, the CDR3 is TGTGCCAGCAGCTTAGCGAGCGGGGGGGGCTACAATGAGCAGTTCTTC. V and J are TRBV7-2 and TRBJ2-1, with 10 nucleotides matching TRBD2. V lost 0 bases and J lost 3; bases outside the gene matches: 2. The CDR3 has 16 amino acids. Germline CDR1 is SGHTA and CDR2 is FQGNSA.

This clone appeared a few times. V usage is TRBV12-5 and J usage is TRBJ2-1, with no clear D. The CDR3 covers 14 residues. Germline V gene lookup returns CDR1 LGHNT and CDR2 FRNRAP. Trimming shortened V by 1 base and J by 0 bases, and 4 bases separated the two germline ends. Written as DNA, the CDR3 is TGTGCTAGTGGTTTGGGGAGCTCCTACAATGAGCAGTTCTTC. This gives the protein CASGLGSSYNEQFF.

This clone has more than one count but fewer than ten. This chain links TRBV2 with TRBJ2-5; D may be TRBD2 (6 bases). The ends were cut back, 4 bases at V and 0 bases at J, with 9 bases in the middle. Germline V gene sequence: CDR1 SNHLY, CDR2 FYNNEI. This CDR3 has 14 amino acids. The CDR3 DNA follows: TGTGCCAGCAGTGGAGGGACTCACCAAGAGACCCAGTACTTC. Protein sequence: CASSGGTHQETQYF.

The chain joins TRBV6-4 to TRBJ2-3; D is possibly TRBD1 (6 bases). The germline V gene has CDR1 MRHNA and CDR2 SNTAGT. Trimming pared 5 bases from V and 5 bases from J, leaving 11 bases between. This CDR3 has 13 residues. CDR3 residues: CASSRTEGDTQYF. Here the CDR3 DNA reads TGTGCCAGCAGTCGGACAGAGGGAGATACGCAGTATTTT.

This clone showed up just a few times. V gene TRBV20-1 combines with J gene TRBJ2-3, with a possible D match to TRBD2 (7 bases). The germline gives CDR1 DFQATT, CDR2 SNEGSKA (reference sequence). The CDR3 totals 11 residues. As DNA, the CDR3 is TGCAGCGGAAGGGGGGGAGATACGCAGTATTTT. Its translation: CSGRGGDTQYF.

This clone came up a few times. The rearrangement uses TRBV9 and TRBJ2-5; D gene uncertain. V lost 3 bases, J lost 0 bases, and 9 bases lay in between. The CDR3 is 14 amino acids. Germline CDR1 SGDLS, CDR2 YYNGEE. The CDR3 sequence is CASSASVYQETQYF. The CDR3 DNA sequence: TGTGCCAGCAGCGCCTCAGTGTACCAAGAGACCCAGTACTTC.